This TCR beta chain stems from a study of blood T cell dynamics during melanoma immunotherapy. Study-wide background: Metastatic melanoma patients received first-line pembrolizumab or nivolumab plus ipilimumab.

Germline V CDR1 and CDR2: SGHTA, FQGNSA. Trimming left V 0 bases short and J 5 bases short, with 8 bases between. The CDR3 sequence is 15 residues long. Time point given: week 3, after first cycle of checkpoint inhibitor. One draw preceded checkpoint blockade; another followed its first cycle at week 3. Apart from two fast progressors, RECIST 1.1 response was judged 12 weeks post-infusion. No patient had earlier systemic cancer treatment, concurrent immunosuppressants, or another active cancer. Repertoires were generated with immunoSEQ multiplex PCR, while TCRdb's copy carries only in-frame clones and drops some. Of 7,800 or so clones in the sample, 70% to 85% were seen once.

This clonotype originated in a human donor with melanoma. Sequencing used blood, obtained from a patient treated with checkpoint blockade. The rearrangement uses TRBV7-2 and TRBJ1-6; D remains ambiguous. CDR3 sequence (DNA): TGTGCCAGCAGCTTAGCGGGGATTAATAATTCACCCCTCCACTTT. The encoded protein is CASSLAGINNSPLHF.